This T cell receptor beta chain was identified during a study of shared clonotypes between healthy human individuals. Study as a whole: Per donor, CD8 memory used one plate, CD8 naive used two, CD4 memory used three and CD4 naive used three.

The germline CDR1 and CDR2 sequences are SEHNR and FQNEAQ (reference sequence). This CDR3 is 13 amino acids long. V was shortened by 5 bases and J by 4 bases, with 8 bases between the two germline ends. TCRdb keeps only in-frame clones here, not all; method: immunoSEQ multiplex PCR. The table shows 2,100,000 or so clones, with approximately 96% occurring only once. Each of the donors was a healthy adult who was HIV-negative and had not had a recent acute infection or vaccination. The split of CD4+ cells yielded CD45RA+ naive and CD45RA-negative memory subsets. Study-wide results and caveats: Clonotype sharing across a few donors was observed for around 5% of naive CD4 clonotypes.

To note about this clone: Its antigen is undetermined.

The sample consisted of naive CD4+ T cells sorted from blood. The subset denotes: CD45RA+ positively selected. V gene TRBV7-9 combines with J gene TRBJ2-2; D gene unclear. This TCR was recovered from a man between 18 and 35 years old in good health. The CDR3 region is CASSRRGTGELFF. CDR3 nucleotides: TGTGCCAGCAGCCGTCGAGGCACCGGGGAGCTGTTTTTT. Full variable domain (outside the CDR3, taken from reference TRBV7-9 and TRBJ2-2): DTGVSQNPRHKITKRGQNVTFRCDPISEHNRLYWYRQTLGQGPEFLTYFQNEAQLEKSRLLSDRFSAERPKGSFSTLEIQRTEQGDSAMYLCASSRRGTGELFFGEGSRLTVL.